This note documents a single TCR beta chain sequence. Study processing details: Reference gene primers were amplified, and this amplification served to estimate nucleated cell counts. Only in-frame clones appear in the TCRdb table, and some are missing; sequencing was by immunoSEQ multiplex PCR. D and trimming come from the DNA, and the V and J calls and clone size come from that table. Of about 88,000 clones listed, around nine tenths were seen once; the top ten hold just under 3%. These data originate in a study of blood T cell repertoires in COVID-19. Study-wide context: Sites across the United States, Italy and Spain contributed samples from acute and convalescent COVID-19. T cells, B-cell-depleted T cells, or PBMCs supplied cDNA or gDNA.

The germline V gene has CDR1 SGDLS and CDR2 YYNGEE. V dropped 0 bases and J dropped 7 bases, with 8 bases sitting between them. The length of the CDR3 is 13 residues. The source material was peripheral blood. The TCR comes from a woman older than 75 with acute or convalescent COVID-19. The rearrangement uses TRBV9 and TRBJ1-5; maybe TRBD1 (5 bases). CDR3 nucleotides: TGTGCCAGCAGCGTAGAGGCAGGGCAGCCCCAGCATTTT. Translated, it gives CASSVEAGQPQHF.